The clone carrying this T cell receptor (beta chain) was recorded many times. The sample is drawn from a study of spatial heterogeneity in lung cancer. Every TCR cDNA molecule carried a tag that served as a unique molecular identifier. A single record per CDR3 protein comes from TCRdb applying MiXCR to the 5' RACE reads. The data show about 15,000 distinct CDR3 sequences, approximately 8% seen once. The time point was: sample taken at primary tumor resection. Whole RNA came from tumor, nontumor lung or frozen PBMC and was sequenced without being sorted. Patients with untreated early-stage non-small cell lung cancer, numbering 72, were the donors. The CDR3 has 17 amino acids. From germline, CDR1 is SNHLY and CDR2 FYNNEI. The J segment lost 3 bases and the V segment lost 7 bases, leaving 14 bases of the junction unmatched.

The source was PBMCs, collected at surgery. The sequence came from a female donor with early-stage non-small cell lung cancer. The rearrangement links TRBV2 to TRBJ2-2; 7 positions match TRBD1. Here the CDR3 DNA reads TGTGCCAGCAAGTCCCCGCCCGGGACAGACTACACCGGGGAGCTGTTTTTT. This translates into CASKSPPGTDYTGELFF.